Listed below are T cell receptor beta chains from one sample, sequenced in a study of CD8 T cells in Susac syndrome. TCRdb fed the immunoSEQ multiplex PCR reads into MiXCR, producing one record per CDR3 protein. There are some 110,000 distinct CDR3 sequences in the sample; 90% to 95% occur only once, and 0.093% lies in the top ten. The source material was CD4+ T cells from PBMCs. These receptors originate from a human donor with multiple sclerosis. Both conserved end residues are part of each CDR3. D genes are given only for firm matches. Clone size is stated in some rows and not others, as once, few, many or a class when expanded.

clone size: .
J gene: TRBJ2-1
V gene: TRBV20-1
CDR3 length: 14
D gene: .
CDR3 protein: CSARVSGGSNEQFF
CDR3 DNA: TGCAGTGCTAGAGTCTCGGGTGGTTCGAATGAGCAGTTCTTC

clone size: .
J gene: TRBJ1-2
V gene: TRBV5-1
CDR3 length: 17
D gene: .
CDR3 protein: CASSSHVTARLVYGYTF
CDR3 DNA: TGCGCCAGCAGCAGCCATGTCACAGCACGCTTAGTCTATGGCTACACCTTC

clone size: .
J gene: TRBJ2-1
V gene: TRBV6-6
CDR3 length: 14
D gene: .
CDR3 protein: CASSTYIQGYEQFF
CDR3 DNA: TGTGCCAGCAGTACCTATATACAGGGCTATGAGCAGTTCTTC

clone size: once
J gene: TRBJ2-3
V gene: TRBV4-3
CDR3 length: 16
D gene: TRBD2
CDR3 protein: CASSQMAGRVADTQYF
CDR3 DNA: TGCGCCAGCAGCCAAATGGCAGGGAGGGTAGCAGATACGCAGTATTTT

clone size: .
J gene: TRBJ1-3
V gene: TRBV12-3/TRBV12-4
CDR3 length: 14
D gene: .
CDR3 protein: CASHEDSSGNTIYF
CDR3 DNA: TGTGCCAGCCATGAGGACAGCTCTGGAAACACCATATATTTT

clone size: .
J gene: TRBJ2-7
V gene: TRBV18
CDR3 length: 17
D gene: TRBD1
CDR3 protein: CASSPTDPGQGSYEQYF
CDR3 DNA: TGTGCCAGCTCACCCACCGACCCGGGACAGGGCTCCTACGAGCAGTACTTC

clone size: few
J gene: TRBJ1-6
V gene: TRBV20-1
CDR3 length: 14
D gene: .
CDR3 protein: CSAREGGGRAPLHF
CDR3 DNA: TGCAGTGCCCGAGAAGGGGGGGGCAGGGCCCCCCTCCACTTT

clone size: .
J gene: TRBJ1-4
V gene: TRBV5-6
CDR3 length: 16
D gene: TRBD1
CDR3 protein: CASSLSTDRGNEKLFF
CDR3 DNA: TGTGCCAGCAGCTTGTCCACGGACAGGGGTAATGAAAAACTGTTTTTT

clone size: .
J gene: TRBJ2-3
V gene: TRBV7-2
CDR3 length: 17
D gene: TRBD2
CDR3 protein: CASSLPTSGGASDTQYF
CDR3 DNA: TGTGCCAGCAGCTTACCGACTAGCGGGGGGGCCAGTGATACGCAGTATTTT

clone size: once
J gene: TRBJ1-5
V gene: TRBV5-1
CDR3 length: 13
D gene: .
CDR3 protein: CASSLAAGEPQHF
CDR3 DNA: TGCGCCAGCAGCTTGGCGGCTGGGGAGCCCCAGCATTTT

clone size: .
J gene: TRBJ1-1
V gene: TRBV4-1
CDR3 length: 14
D gene: .
CDR3 protein: CASSQDTNRPWGFF
CDR3 DNA: TGCGCCAGCAGCCAAGATACTAATCGACCGTGGGGTTTCTTT

clone size: .
J gene: TRBJ1-2
V gene: TRBV30
CDR3 length: 16
D gene: .
CDR3 protein: CAWSVTTGLGNYGYTF
CDR3 DNA: TGTGCCTGGAGTGTTACAACAGGGTTGGGCAACTATGGCTACACCTTC

clone size: .
J gene: TRBJ2-1
V gene: TRBV6-5
CDR3 length: 16
D gene: TRBD2
CDR3 protein: CASSYTGLAALNEQFF
CDR3 DNA: TGTGCCAGCAGTTACACGGGACTAGCGGCTCTCAATGAGCAGTTCTTC

clone size: .
J gene: TRBJ1-4
V gene: TRBV12-3/TRBV12-4
CDR3 length: 14
D gene: .
CDR3 protein: CASSSSRYNEKLFF
CDR3 DNA: TGTGCCAGCAGTTCCTCCAGGTACAATGAAAAACTGTTTTTT

clone size: .
J gene: TRBJ2-3
V gene: TRBV14
CDR3 length: 15
D gene: .
CDR3 protein: CASSLAWYGTDTQYF
CDR3 DNA: TGTGCCAGCAGCCTGGCTTGGTATGGCACAGATACGCAGTATTTT

clone size: .
J gene: TRBJ2-4
V gene: TRBV6-1
CDR3 length: 13
D gene: .
CDR3 protein: CASRQGQRNIQYF
CDR3 DNA: TGTGCCAGCAGGCAGGGCCAAAGAAACATTCAGTACTTC

clone size: once
J gene: TRBJ2-2
V gene: TRBV7-6
CDR3 length: 15
D gene: .
CDR3 protein: CASSPGGTNTGELFF
CDR3 DNA: TGTGCCAGCAGCCCCGGGGGCACGAACACCGGGGAGCTGTTTTTT

clone size: .
J gene: TRBJ2-7
V gene: TRBV4-2
CDR3 length: 16
D gene: .
CDR3 protein: CASSQDLAGASYEQYF
CDR3 DNA: TGTGCCAGCAGCCAAGATCTTGCCGGGGCCTCCTACGAGCAGTACTTC

clone size: .
J gene: TRBJ1-5
V gene: TRBV5-1
CDR3 length: 15
D gene: TRBD1
CDR3 protein: CASSLADREAQPQHF
CDR3 DNA: TGCGCCAGCAGCTTGGCGGACAGGGAGGCTCAGCCCCAGCATTTT

clone size: .
J gene: TRBJ2-5
V gene: TRBV30
CDR3 length: 15
D gene: TRBD1
CDR3 protein: CAWSVRGQGQETQYF
CDR3 DNA: TGTGCCTGGAGTGTAAGGGGACAGGGCCAAGAGACCCAGTACTTC

clone size: once
J gene: TRBJ2-5
V gene: TRBV9
CDR3 length: 16
D gene: TRBD1
CDR3 protein: CASSVGEVRGTETQYF
CDR3 DNA: TGTGCCAGCAGCGTAGGCGAGGTCAGGGGGACAGAGACCCAGTACTTC

clone size: .
J gene: TRBJ2-5
V gene: TRBV14
CDR3 length: 16
D gene: TRBD2
CDR3 protein: CASSRQRGDVLETQYF
CDR3 DNA: TGTGCCAGCAGCCGTCAGCGGGGGGACGTCCTGGAGACCCAGTACTTC

clone size: .
J gene: TRBJ2-5
V gene: TRBV5-1
CDR3 length: 14
D gene: .
CDR3 protein: CASSVAGTQETQYF
CDR3 DNA: TGCGCCAGCAGCGTTGCCGGGACCCAAGAGACCCAGTACTTC

clone size: .
J gene: TRBJ1-5
V gene: TRBV9
CDR3 length: 15
D gene: .
CDR3 protein: CASSVDRDLDGPQHF
CDR3 DNA: TGTGCCAGCAGCGTAGATAGGGACTTGGACGGGCCCCAGCATTTT

clone size: .
J gene: TRBJ2-1
V gene: TRBV7-9
CDR3 length: 15
D gene: .
CDR3 protein: CASSLLGQPVDEQFF
CDR3 DNA: TGTGCCAGCAGCTTATTGGGACAACCTGTGGATGAGCAGTTCTTC

clone size: .
J gene: TRBJ1-6
V gene: TRBV2
CDR3 length: 20
D gene: TRBD1
CDR3 protein: CASEDALPGTVFEGYSPLHF
CDR3 DNA: TGTGCCAGCGAAGACGCCCTTCCCGGGACAGTCTTTGAGGGGTATTCACCCCTCCACTTT

clone size: .
J gene: TRBJ2-4
V gene: TRBV7-9
CDR3 length: 16
D gene: TRBD2
CDR3 protein: CASSFVSGGAKNIQYF
CDR3 DNA: TGTGCCAGCAGCTTTGTTTCCGGGGGGGCCAAAAACATTCAGTACTTC

clone size: .
J gene: TRBJ2-2
V gene: TRBV6-5
CDR3 length: 14
D gene: .
CDR3 protein: CASSYRGMAGELFF
CDR3 DNA: TGTGCCAGCAGTTACAGGGGTATGGCCGGGGAGCTGTTTTTT

clone size: once
J gene: TRBJ2-3
V gene: TRBV28
CDR3 length: 16
D gene: TRBD2
CDR3 protein: CASSSGTSGGLDTQYF
CDR3 DNA: TGTGCCAGCAGTTCCGGGACTAGCGGGGGGTTGGATACGCAGTATTTT

clone size: .
J gene: TRBJ1-2
V gene: TRBV30
CDR3 length: 13
D gene: .
CDR3 protein: CAWSRSGGYGYTF
CDR3 DNA: TGTGCCTGGAGTCGTAGCGGAGGCTATGGCTACACCTTC

clone size: .
J gene: TRBJ1-1
V gene: TRBV3-1
CDR3 length: 13
D gene: .
CDR3 protein: CASSQAVNTEAFF
CDR3 DNA: TGTGCCAGCAGCCAGGCCGTGAACACTGAAGCTTTCTTT

clone size: .
J gene: TRBJ1-1
V gene: TRBV4-1
CDR3 length: 18
D gene: .
CDR3 protein: CASSQDPAFVDGNTEAFF
CDR3 DNA: TGCGCCAGCAGCCAAGATCCCGCCTTTGTAGACGGCAACACTGAAGCTTTCTTT

clone size: .
J gene: TRBJ1-1
V gene: TRBV3-1
CDR3 length: 14
D gene: .
CDR3 protein: CASSHTGRNTEAFF
CDR3 DNA: TGTGCCAGCAGCCATACAGGGCGGAACACTGAAGCTTTCTTT

clone size: .
J gene: TRBJ1-1
V gene: TRBV6-2/TRBV6-3
CDR3 length: 13
D gene: .
CDR3 protein: CASSPQGNTEAFF
CDR3 DNA: TGTGCCAGCAGTCCACAGGGGAACACTGAAGCTTTCTTT

clone size: .
J gene: TRBJ2-2
V gene: TRBV5-6
CDR3 length: 15
D gene: TRBD2
CDR3 protein: CASSLEPGGPGELFF
CDR3 DNA: TGTGCCAGCAGCTTGGAGCCGGGGGGGCCCGGGGAGCTGTTTTTT